This T cell receptor (beta chain) was sequenced during a study of blood T cell repertoires in COVID-19 (dated by TCRdb to 2020 to 2021). With respect to the entire study: Samples from collaborators originated in the United States, Italy and Spain and spanned both the acute and convalescent phases of COVID-19. Samples came from the ongoing ImmuneRACE study (first 160 participants) plus 1,254 subjects from 6 global collaborators. The repertoires were made available in a free public database intended to serve as a resource for research on the immune response to SARS-CoV-2. Where available, HLA class I and class II types were taken from metadata supplied by the sample provider and were not determined by assay-based typing. Subjects who had been exposed to COVID-19, were actively infected with it, or had recovered from it provided the deeply sampled blood TCRbeta repertoires that made up the dataset. Nearly every sample came with metadata listing a de-identified subject ID, COVID-19 status, age in years and sex. The material from the prospective study consisted of cDNA or gDNA derived from T cells, B-cell-depleted T cells, or PBMCs. The paper as a whole reports these results and caveats: The amount of clinical and demographic metadata varied by source and participant and was provided uncurated.

The immunoSEQ Assay, a bias-controlled multiplex PCR, was used to amplify TCRbeta CDR3 regions from genomic DNA. Under the source paper's analysis protocol: The number of nucleated cells in each sample was estimated by amplification of reference gene primers within the assay. To quantify the absolute abundance of each unique TCRbeta CDR3 rearrangement, sequence reads were collapsed and filtered. For each sample, productive Simpson clonality was calculated as the square root of Simpson's diversity index across productive rearrangements. TCRdb re-hosts the immuneACCESS table, in-frame sequences only. Its copies lack some clones; in the studies checked, an unresolved V gene accounts for under half of them, and the cause for the rest is not known. For V, J and clone size, that table is used; D and trimming come from the DNA. The sample table shows about 330,000 clones, and more than 85% are seen once. In total, the top ten clones hold approximately 18% of the sample.

Participants in the prospective study were enrolled through a virtual design, were aged roughly 18 to 90 years, and lived in 24 United States geographic areas. In the prospective study, participants were assigned to cohorts based on the clinical history participants reported in a screening survey and a study questionnaire. Recovered participants in ImmuneRACE Cohort 3 were defined by two consecutive negative NP/OP PCR tests, clearance by a healthcare professional, or resolution of symptoms. In the prospective study, mobile phlebotomists collected whole blood, serum and a nasopharyngeal or oropharyngeal swab from each participant. Over an approximately 2-month period, participants in the prospective study had the option of providing additional blood draws and questionnaires. Before DNA extraction, blood samples from the prospective study were shipped at room temperature or frozen. A remark on this clone: The antigen it binds to is not known. No much larger clonotype is one base removed from it; base qualities were not supplied.

Sequencing was performed on PBMCs or T cells enriched from blood (not recorded which). This receptor was identified in a woman aged 30 to 39 who had recovered from COVID-19.

The CDR3 sequence is CASSSPGTPSYEQYF. The DNA reads TGTGCCAGCAGCTCCCCCGGGACTCCCTCCTACGAGCAGTACTTC. Recombination joined TRBV5-4 with TRBJ2-7, with TRBD2 tentatively as D gene (6 bases match). V is reduced by 3 bases and J by 0 bases, leaving a spacing of 13 bases between them. CDR1 and CDR2 are read off the germline V gene (reference sequence) as SGHNT and YYREEE. Counted from cysteine to phenylalanine, this CDR3 has 15 amino acids. Only the CDR3 region is kept as DNA, spanning 45 bases read in frame from base 1.